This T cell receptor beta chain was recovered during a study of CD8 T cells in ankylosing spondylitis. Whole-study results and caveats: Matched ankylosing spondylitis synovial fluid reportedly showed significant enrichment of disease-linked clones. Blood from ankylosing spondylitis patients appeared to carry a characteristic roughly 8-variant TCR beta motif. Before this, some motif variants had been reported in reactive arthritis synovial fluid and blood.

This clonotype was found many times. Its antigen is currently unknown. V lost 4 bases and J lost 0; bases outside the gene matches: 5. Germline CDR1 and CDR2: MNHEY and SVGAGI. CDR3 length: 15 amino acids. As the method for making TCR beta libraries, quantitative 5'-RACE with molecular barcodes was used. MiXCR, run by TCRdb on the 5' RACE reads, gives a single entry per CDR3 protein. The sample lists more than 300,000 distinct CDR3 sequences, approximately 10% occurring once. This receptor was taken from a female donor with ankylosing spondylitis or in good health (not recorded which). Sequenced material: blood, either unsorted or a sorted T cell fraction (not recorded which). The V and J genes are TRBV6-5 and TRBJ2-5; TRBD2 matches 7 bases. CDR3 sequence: CASSFPSGNQETQYF. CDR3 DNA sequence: TGTGCCAGCAGTTTCCCCAGCGGGAACCAAGAGACCCAGTACTTC.